A single sample gave rise to the 4 T cell receptor beta chains below, sequenced in a study of cytomegalovirus exposure and HLA in healthy donors. This PCR relied on a set of 60 Vbeta primers and 13 Jbeta primers. The repertoire was sequenced with immunoSEQ multiplex PCR; TCRdb's copy has only in-frame clones and lacks some. The sample contains under 200,000 clones, over 70% of which appear only once. The sample was PBMCs. The receptor source for this set is a woman aged 25-40 years in good health and CMV-seronegative.

The chain carries TRBV5-6 and TRBJ1-1; D perhaps matches TRBD1 (6 bases). With 0 bases removed from V and 1 base from J, the gap between germline ends came to 22 bases. The length of the CDR3 is 19 residues. The V gene's germline CDR1 is SGHDT and CDR2 YYEEEE. CDR3 residues: CASSLEIETTGTRNTEAFF. CDR3 DNA sequence: TGTGCCAGCAGCTTGGAAATAGAGACGACCGGGACACGGAACACTGAAGCTTTCTTT.

The DNA of the CDR3 is TGTGCCTGGAGTGTAATAGGACAGTCTTACGAGCAGTACTTC. It translates to CAWSVIGQSYEQYF. This chain connects TRBV30 to TRBJ2-7; perhaps TRBD1 as D (6 bases). V was trimmed by 0 bases and J by 4 bases, leaving 13 bases between them. CDR1 and CDR2 (germline): GTSNPN, SVGIG (reference sequence). The CDR3 sequence is 14 residues long. The whole variable domain, remainder taken from reference TRBV30 and TRBJ2-7, is SQTIHQWPATLVQPVGSPLSLECTVEGTSNPNLYWYRQAAGRGLQLLFYSVGIGQISSEVPQNLSASRPQDRQFILSSKKLLLSDSGFYLCAWSVIGQSYEQYFGPGTRLTVT.

This chain uses TRBV11-3 with TRBJ2-1; D is ambiguous. This CDR3 spans 13 amino acids. Germline V gene lookup returns CDR1 SGHNT and CDR2 YENEEA. Trimming stripped 3 bases from V and 6 bases from J, with 9 bases between. Here the CDR3 DNA reads TGTGCCAGCAGCTTTAACTCTGCCAATGAGCAGTTCTTC. The encoded protein is CASSFNSANEQFF.

The chain couples TRBV6-6 to TRBJ1-6; D may be TRBD1 (5 bases). V was shortened by 6 bases and J by 6 bases, with 15 bases between the two germline ends. The germline gives CDR1 MNHNY, CDR2 SVGAGI (reference sequence). The CDR3 is made up of 15 amino acids. CDR3 nucleotides: TGTGCCAGCAGGCTCTCGACAGTCCCTAATTCACCCCTCCACTTT. It is translated as CASRLSTVPNSPLHF.